This T cell receptor (beta chain) was sequenced in a study of Graves' ophthalmopathy and Graves' hyperthyroidism. The authors amplified TCR beta CDR3 regions from RNA transcripts. HTBI-primed RT-PCR formed the first round, and a multiplex PCR formed the second. TCRdb re-called the multiplex PCR reads through MiXCR, storing one row per CDR3 protein. Among some 360,000 distinct CDR3 sequences listed, about a sixth were seen once. V was cut by 4 bases and J by 8 bases, with 14 bases left in between. The germline CDR1 and CDR2 sequences are MNHEY and SMNVEV (reference sequence). CDR3 size: 13 residues. As regards this clonotype: Its antigen is unknown.

Findings of the study overall: Discriminating ophthalmopathy from stable hyperthyroidism, a 13-signature model attained a sensitivity of about 88% and a specificity of about 81%.

Material: peripheral blood. This receptor was taken from an adult woman with stable Graves' hyperthyroidism. This chain links TRBV27 with TRBJ1-2; tentatively, D is TRBD1 (6 bases). This chain's CDR3 is CASSSTGSNGYTF. CDR3 DNA: TGTGCCAGCAGTTCCACAGGGAGTAACGGCTACACCTTC.